This TCR beta chain originates from a study of patients and donors after allogeneic stem cell transplantation. One entry per CDR3 protein results from TCRdb running MiXCR on the RT-PCR reads. The sample has tens of thousands of distinct CDR3 sequences, about 26% seen once; the top ten hold approximately 25%. The sample consisted of blood, either unsorted or a sorted T cell fraction (not recorded which). The sequence came from a human donor who was either an allogeneic HSCT recipient or a stem cell or donor lymphocyte infusion donor (not recorded which). It is not recorded whose cells these are; they may come from a transplant donor.

DNA for the CDR3: TGCGCCAGCAGCTTGTCGAGGGCGGCCTCTGAAGCTTTCTTT. As protein: CASSLSRAASEAFF. The V and J genes are TRBV5-1 and TRBJ1-1; no reliable D call. Trimming pared 1 base from V and 6 bases from J, leaving 13 bases between. From germline, CDR1 is SGHRS and CDR2 YFSETQ. This CDR3 contains 14 residues.